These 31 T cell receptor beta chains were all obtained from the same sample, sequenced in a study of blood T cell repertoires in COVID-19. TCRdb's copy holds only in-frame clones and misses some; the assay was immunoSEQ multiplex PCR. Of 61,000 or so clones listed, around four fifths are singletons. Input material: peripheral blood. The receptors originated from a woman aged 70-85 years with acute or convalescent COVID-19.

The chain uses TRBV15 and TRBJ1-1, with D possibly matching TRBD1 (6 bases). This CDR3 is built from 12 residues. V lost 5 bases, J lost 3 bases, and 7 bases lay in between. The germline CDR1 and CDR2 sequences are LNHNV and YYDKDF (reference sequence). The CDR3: CATSHRDTEAFF. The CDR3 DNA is TGTGCCACCAGCCACAGGGACACTGAAGCTTTCTTT.

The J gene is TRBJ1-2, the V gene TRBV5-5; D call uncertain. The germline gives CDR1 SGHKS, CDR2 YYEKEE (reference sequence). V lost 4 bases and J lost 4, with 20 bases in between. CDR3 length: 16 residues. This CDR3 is CASSRSWDSRGYGYTF. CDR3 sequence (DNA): TGTGCCAGCAGCCGGAGCTGGGATTCGCGGGGCTATGGCTACACCTTC.

This CDR3 reads CSVEAAGGREQYF. The CDR3, as DNA: TGCAGCGTTGAAGCCGCGGGGGGGCGGGAGCAGTACTTC. The chain couples TRBV29-1 to TRBJ2-7, with 9 positions matching TRBD2. The CDR3 is 13 amino acids. Trimming cost V 1 base and J 7 bases; bases outside gene matches: 5. Per the germline V gene, CDR1 is SQVTM and CDR2 is ANQGSEA.

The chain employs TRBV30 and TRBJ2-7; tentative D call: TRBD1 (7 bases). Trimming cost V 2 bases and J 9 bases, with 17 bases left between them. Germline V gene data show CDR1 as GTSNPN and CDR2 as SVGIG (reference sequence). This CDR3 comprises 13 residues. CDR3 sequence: CAWSRRGLFLQYF. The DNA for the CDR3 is TGTGCCTGGAGTCGGAGGGGGCTCTTTTTGCAGTACTTC.

For the CDR3, the DNA is TGTGCCAGCAGCGTCCGACAGGCGATGAACACTGAAGCTTTCTTT. Protein sequence: CASSVRQAMNTEAFF. This rearrangement joins TRBV11-2 to TRBJ1-1; possible D gene TRBD1, 6 bases. Trimming cost V 5 bases and J 0 bases, with 13 bases left between them. From germline, CDR1 is SGHAT and CDR2 FQNNGV. CDR3 length: 15 residues. Full variable domain (missing parts from reference TRBV11-2 and TRBJ1-1): EAGVAQSPRYKIIEKRQSVAFWCNPISGHATLYWYQQILGQGPKLLIQFQNNGVVDDSQLPKDRFSAERLKGVDSTLKIQPAKLEDSAVYLCASSVRQAMNTEAFFGQGTRLTVV.

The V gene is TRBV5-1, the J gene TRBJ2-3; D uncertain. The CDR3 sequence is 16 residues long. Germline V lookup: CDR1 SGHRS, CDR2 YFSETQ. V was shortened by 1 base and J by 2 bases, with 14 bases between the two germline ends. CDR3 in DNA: TGCGCCAGCAGCTTGTTTCCACTCCCCTCCACAGATACGCAGTATTTT. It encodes CASSLFPLPSTDTQYF.

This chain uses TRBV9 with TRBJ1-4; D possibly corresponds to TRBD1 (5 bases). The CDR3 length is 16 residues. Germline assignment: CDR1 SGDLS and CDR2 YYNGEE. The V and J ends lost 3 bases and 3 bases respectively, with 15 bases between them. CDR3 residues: CASSAGDSHSNEKLFF. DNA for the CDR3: TGTGCCAGCAGCGCAGGTGACAGTCACTCTAATGAAAAACTGTTTTTT.

The CDR3 loop is CASTTRDRGPNGYTF. As DNA, the CDR3 is TGTGCCAGCACGACCCGGGACAGGGGGCCCAATGGCTACACCTTC. The chain combines TRBV2 with TRBJ1-2, with 12 positions matching TRBD1. This CDR3 contains 15 residues. Trimming at V came to 7 bases and at J to 6 bases, leaving 9 bases not matched to a gene. Germline V gene sequence: CDR1 SNHLY, CDR2 FYNNEI. Combining the CDR3 with reference TRBV2 and TRBJ1-2 gives the whole variable domain EPEVTQTPSHQVTQMGQEVILRCVPISNHLYFYWYRQILGQKVEFLVSFYNNEISEKSEIFDDQFSVERPDGSNFTLKIRSTKLEDSAMYFCASTTRDRGPNGYTFGSGTRLTVV.

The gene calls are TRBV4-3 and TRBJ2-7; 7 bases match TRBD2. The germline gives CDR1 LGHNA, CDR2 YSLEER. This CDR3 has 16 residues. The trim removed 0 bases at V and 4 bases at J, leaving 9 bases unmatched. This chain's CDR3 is CASSQDIAGRGYEQYF. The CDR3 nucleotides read TGCGCCAGCAGCCAAGATATAGCGGGTCGGGGATACGAGCAGTACTTC.

The CDR3 protein is CSATDRGGTEAFF. The CDR3 DNA sequence: TGCAGCGCTACCGACAGGGGTGGCACTGAAGCTTTCTTT. J is TRBJ1-1 and V is TRBV29-1; TRBD1 agrees at 8 bases. V lost 7 bases, J lost 4 bases, and 8 bases stayed unmatched. CDR3 length equals 13 residues. CDR1 and CDR2 (germline): SQVTM, ANQGSEA.

CDR3 residues: CASSVGFGTGSYEQYF. CDR3 in DNA: TGTGCCAGCAGCGTAGGCTTTGGGACAGGGAGTTACGAGCAGTACTTC. The chain couples TRBV9 to TRBJ2-7, with 9 bases lining up with TRBD1. CDR3 length equals 16 residues. The germline V gene has CDR1 SGDLS and CDR2 YYNGEE. V dropped 0 bases and J dropped 4; count of bases not matched to a gene: 8.

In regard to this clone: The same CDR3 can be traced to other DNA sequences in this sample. The CDR3, as DNA: TGTGCCAGTAGGACAGGGGGTAATTCACCCCTCCACTTT. Amino acid sequence: CASRTGGNSPLHF. J is TRBJ1-6 and V is TRBV19, with 9 bases fitting TRBD1. The germline V gene encodes CDR1 LNHDA and CDR2 SQIVND (reference sequence). The CDR3 covers 13 residues. V was pared by 6 bases and J by 6 bases, with 0 bases of the junction left unmatched. Full variable domain (remainder filled in from reference TRBV19 and TRBJ1-6): DGGITQSPKYLFRKEGQNVTLSCEQNLNHDAMYWYRQDPGQGLRLIYYSQIVNDFQKGDIAEGYSVSREKKESFPLTVTSAQKNPTAFYLCASRTGGNSPLHFGNGTRLTVT.

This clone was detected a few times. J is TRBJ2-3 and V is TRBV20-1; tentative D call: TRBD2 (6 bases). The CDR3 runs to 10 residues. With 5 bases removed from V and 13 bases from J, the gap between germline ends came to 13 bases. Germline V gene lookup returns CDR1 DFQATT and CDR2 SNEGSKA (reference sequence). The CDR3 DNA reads TGCAGTGCTTTACTAACGGGGGAGTATTTT. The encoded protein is CSALLTGEYF.

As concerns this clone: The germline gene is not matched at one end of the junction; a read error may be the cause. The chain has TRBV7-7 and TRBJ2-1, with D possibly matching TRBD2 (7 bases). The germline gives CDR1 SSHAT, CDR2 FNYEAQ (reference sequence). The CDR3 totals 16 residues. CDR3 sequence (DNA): TGTGCTAGCAGCTTAGAACTAGGGGGGGACGACAATGAGCAGTTCTTC. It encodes CASSLELGGDDNEQFF.

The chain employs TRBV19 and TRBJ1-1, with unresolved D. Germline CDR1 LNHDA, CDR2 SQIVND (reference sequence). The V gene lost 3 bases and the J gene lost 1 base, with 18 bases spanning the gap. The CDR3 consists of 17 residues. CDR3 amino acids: CASSIGSVLGPNTEAFF. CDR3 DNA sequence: TGTGCCAGTAGTATTGGGAGTGTCCTCGGACCGAACACTGAAGCTTTCTTT.

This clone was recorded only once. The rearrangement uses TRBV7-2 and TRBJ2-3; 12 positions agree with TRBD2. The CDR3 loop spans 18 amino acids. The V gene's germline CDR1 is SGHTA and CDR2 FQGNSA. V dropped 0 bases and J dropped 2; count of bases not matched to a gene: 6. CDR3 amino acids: CASSLAPTSGGLTDTQYF. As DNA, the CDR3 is TGTGCCAGCAGCTTAGCGCCGACTAGCGGGGGCCTCACAGATACGCAGTATTTT. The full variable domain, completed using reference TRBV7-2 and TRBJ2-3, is GAGVSQSPSNKVTEKGKDVELRCDPISGHTALYWYRQSLGQGLEFLIYFQGNSAPDKSGLPSDRFSAERTGGSVSTLTIQRTQQEDSAVYLCASSLAPTSGGLTDTQYFGPGTRLTVL.

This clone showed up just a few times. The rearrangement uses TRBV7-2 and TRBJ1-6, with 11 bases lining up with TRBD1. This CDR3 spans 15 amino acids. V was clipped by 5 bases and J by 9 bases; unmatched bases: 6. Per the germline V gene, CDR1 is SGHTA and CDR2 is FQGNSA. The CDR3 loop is CASSQGDRGISPLHF. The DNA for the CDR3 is TGTGCCAGCAGCCAAGGGGACAGGGGGATTTCACCCCTCCACTTT.

CDR3 nucleotides: TGTGCCAGCAGCGAACTATGGTCGGGCACTGAAGCTTTCTTT. It encodes CASSELWSGTEAFF. This sequence joins TRBV7-8 and TRBJ1-1; D not resolved. Germline CDR1 SGHVS, CDR2 FQNEAQ. Trimming pared 5 bases from V and 4 bases from J, leaving 14 bases between. This CDR3 is built from 14 residues. The complete variable domain, with remaining parts taken from reference TRBV7-8 and TRBJ1-1, reads GAGVSQSPRYKVAKRGQDVALRCDPISGHVSLFWYQQALGQGPEFLTYFQNEAQLDKSGLPSDRFFAERPEGSVSTLKIQRTQQEDSAVYLCASSELWSGTEAFFGQGTRLTVV.

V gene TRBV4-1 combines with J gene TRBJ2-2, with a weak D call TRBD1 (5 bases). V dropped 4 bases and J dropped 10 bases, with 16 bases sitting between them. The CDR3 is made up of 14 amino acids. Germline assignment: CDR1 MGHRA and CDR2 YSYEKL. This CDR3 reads CASSRAQGYEELFF. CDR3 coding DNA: TGCGCCAGCAGCCGCGCCCAGGGTTACGAGGAGCTGTTTTTT.

CDR3 in amino acids: CASQDRGLVTEAFF. CDR3 DNA sequence: TGTGCCAGCCAAGACAGGGGGCTGGTCACTGAAGCTTTCTTT. The chain combines TRBV27 with TRBJ1-1, with 10 bases aligning to TRBD1. The V gene's germline CDR1 is MNHEY and CDR2 SMNVEV (reference sequence). V lost 8 bases to trimming and J lost 4 bases; unmatched junction nucleotides: 7. The CDR3 extends over 14 amino acids.

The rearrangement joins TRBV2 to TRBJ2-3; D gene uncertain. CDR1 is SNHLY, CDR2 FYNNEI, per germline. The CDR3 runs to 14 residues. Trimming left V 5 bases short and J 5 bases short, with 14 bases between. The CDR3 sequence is CASSSNVLKDTQYF. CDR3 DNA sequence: TGTGCCAGCAGTTCCAACGTACTAAAAGATACGCAGTATTTT. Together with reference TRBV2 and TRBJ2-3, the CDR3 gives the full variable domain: EPEVTQTPSHQVTQMGQEVILRCVPISNHLYFYWYRQILGQKVEFLVSFYNNEISEKSEIFDDQFSVERPDGSNFTLKIRSTKLEDSAMYFCASSSNVLKDTQYFGPGTRLTVL.

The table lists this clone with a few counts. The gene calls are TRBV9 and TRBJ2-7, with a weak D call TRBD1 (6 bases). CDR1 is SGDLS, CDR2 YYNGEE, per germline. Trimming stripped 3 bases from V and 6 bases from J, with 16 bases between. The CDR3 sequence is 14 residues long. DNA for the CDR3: TGTGCCAGCAGCGGCGGACAGTTTGATGGCGAGCAGTACTTC. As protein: CASSGGQFDGEQYF.

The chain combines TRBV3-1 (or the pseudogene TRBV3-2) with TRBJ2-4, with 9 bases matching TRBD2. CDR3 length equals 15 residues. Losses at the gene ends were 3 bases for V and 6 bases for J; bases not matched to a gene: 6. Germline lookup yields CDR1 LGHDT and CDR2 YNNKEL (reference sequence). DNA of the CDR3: TGTGCCAGCAGCCAGGTCCAGACTAGCGGAAACATTCAGTACTTC. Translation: CASSQVQTSGNIQYF.

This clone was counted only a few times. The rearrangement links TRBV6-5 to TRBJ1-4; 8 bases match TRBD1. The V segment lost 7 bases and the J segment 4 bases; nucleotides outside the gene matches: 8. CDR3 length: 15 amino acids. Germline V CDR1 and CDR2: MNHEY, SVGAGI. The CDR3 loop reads CASTPGGKGNEKLFF. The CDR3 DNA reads TGTGCCAGCACCCCAGGGGGCAAGGGTAATGAAAAACTGTTTTTT.

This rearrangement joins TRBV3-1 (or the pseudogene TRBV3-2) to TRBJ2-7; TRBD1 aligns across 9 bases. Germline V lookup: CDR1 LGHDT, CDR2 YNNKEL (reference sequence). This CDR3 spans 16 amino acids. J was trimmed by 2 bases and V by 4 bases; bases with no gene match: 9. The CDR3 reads CASSLVPGQGAYEQYF. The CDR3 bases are TGTGCCAGCAGCCTAGTACCGGGACAGGGTGCCTACGAGCAGTACTTC.

This CDR3 reads CASQLDAGTYEQYF. For the CDR3, the DNA is TGTGCCAGCCAGCTTGATGCAGGAACCTACGAGCAGTACTTC. The V call is TRBV7-9, the J call TRBJ2-7; D unclear. There are 14 residues in the CDR3. With 8 bases removed from V and 2 bases from J, the gap between germline ends came to 16 bases. The germline CDR1 and CDR2 sequences are SEHNR and FQNEAQ (reference sequence). Drawing the rest from reference TRBV7-9 and TRBJ2-7, the complete variable domain is DTGVSQNPRHKITKRGQNVTFRCDPISEHNRLYWYRQTLGQGPEFLTYFQNEAQLEKSRLLSDRFSAERPKGSFSTLEIQRTEQGDSAMYLCASQLDAGTYEQYFGPGTRLTVT.

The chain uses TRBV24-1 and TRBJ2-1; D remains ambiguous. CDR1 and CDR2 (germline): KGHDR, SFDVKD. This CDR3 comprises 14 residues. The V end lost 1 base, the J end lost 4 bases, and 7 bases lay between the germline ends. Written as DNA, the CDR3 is TGTGCCACCAGTGATTTTGGGCAGTACAATGAGCAGTTCTTC. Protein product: CATSDFGQYNEQFF.

The CDR3 DNA follows: TGTGCCAGCAGCTCAAAGACTAGAGCTGAGACCCAGTACTTC. It codes for CASSSKTRAETQYF. This sequence joins TRBV7-9 and TRBJ2-5; maybe TRBD2 (6 bases). There are 14 residues in the CDR3. Germline values: CDR1 SEHNR, CDR2 FQNEAQ (reference sequence). With 4 bases removed from V and 5 bases from J, the gap between germline ends came to 14 bases.

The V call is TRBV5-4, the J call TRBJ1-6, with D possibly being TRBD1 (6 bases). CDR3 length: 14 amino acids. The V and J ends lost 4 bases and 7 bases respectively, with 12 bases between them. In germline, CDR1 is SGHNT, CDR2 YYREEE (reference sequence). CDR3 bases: TGTGCCAGCAGCATAGACAGGAACAATTCACCCCTCCACTTT. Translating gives CASSIDRNNSPLHF.

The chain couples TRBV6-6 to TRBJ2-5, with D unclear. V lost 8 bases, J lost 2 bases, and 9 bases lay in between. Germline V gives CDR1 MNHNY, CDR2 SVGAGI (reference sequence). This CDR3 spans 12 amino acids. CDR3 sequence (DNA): TGTGCCAGCTCCCCAGGTCAAGAGACCCAGTACTTC. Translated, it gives CASSPGQETQYF.

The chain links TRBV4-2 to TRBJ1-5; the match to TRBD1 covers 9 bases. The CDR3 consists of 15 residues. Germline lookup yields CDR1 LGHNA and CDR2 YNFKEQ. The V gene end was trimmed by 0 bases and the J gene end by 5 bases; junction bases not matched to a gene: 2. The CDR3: CASSQDWDRDQPQHF. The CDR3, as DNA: TGTGCCAGCAGCCAAGATTGGGACAGGGATCAGCCCCAGCATTTT.